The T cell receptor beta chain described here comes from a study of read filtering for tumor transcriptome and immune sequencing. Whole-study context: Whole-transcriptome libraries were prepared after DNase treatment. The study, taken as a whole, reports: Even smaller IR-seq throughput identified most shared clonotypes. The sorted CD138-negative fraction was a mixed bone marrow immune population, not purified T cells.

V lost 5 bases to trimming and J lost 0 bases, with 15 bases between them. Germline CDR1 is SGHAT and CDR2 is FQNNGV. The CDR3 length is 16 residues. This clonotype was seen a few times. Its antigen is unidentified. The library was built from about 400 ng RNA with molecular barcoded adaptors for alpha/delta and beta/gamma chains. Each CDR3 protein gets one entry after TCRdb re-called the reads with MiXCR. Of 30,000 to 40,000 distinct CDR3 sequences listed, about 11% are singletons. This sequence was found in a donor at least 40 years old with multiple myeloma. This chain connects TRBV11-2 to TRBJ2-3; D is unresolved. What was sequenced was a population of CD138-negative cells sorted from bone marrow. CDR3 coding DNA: TGTGCCAGCAGCCCCGGGCGCCAGACTAGCACAGATACGCAGTATTTT. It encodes CASSPGRQTSTDTQYF.